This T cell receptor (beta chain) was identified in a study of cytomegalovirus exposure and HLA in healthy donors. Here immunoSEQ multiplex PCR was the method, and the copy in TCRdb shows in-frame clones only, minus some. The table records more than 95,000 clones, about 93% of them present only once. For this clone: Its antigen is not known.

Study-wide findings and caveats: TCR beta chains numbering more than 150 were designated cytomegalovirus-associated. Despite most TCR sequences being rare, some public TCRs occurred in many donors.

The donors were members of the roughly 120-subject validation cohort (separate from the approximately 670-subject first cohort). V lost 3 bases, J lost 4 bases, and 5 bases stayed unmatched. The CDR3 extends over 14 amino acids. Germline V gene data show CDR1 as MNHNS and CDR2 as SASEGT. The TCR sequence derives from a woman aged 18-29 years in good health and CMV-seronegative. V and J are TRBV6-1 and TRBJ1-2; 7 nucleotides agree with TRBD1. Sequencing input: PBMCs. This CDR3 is CASSEVNRGYGYTF. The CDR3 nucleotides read TGTGCCAGCAGTGAGGTGAACAGGGGCTATGGCTACACCTTC.